This is a list of T cell receptor beta chains from one sample in a study of post-analysis software for immune sequencing data. TCRdb reprocessed the PCR reads via MiXCR and lists one record per CDR3 protein. The sample records 650,000 to 850,000 distinct CDR3 sequences, roughly 46% being singletons. What was sequenced was blood. The receptors stem from a girl under 18 with multiple sclerosis. Both conserved end residues are trimmed from each CDR3. Some rows have no size entry. The others give once, few or many, or a class for an expanded clone.

CDR3 protein: ASSRGQNTEAF
clone size: few
V gene: TRBV14

CDR3 protein: ASSSTRATFTDTQY
clone size: once
V gene: TRBV28

CDR3 protein: ASSKRDSATNEKLF
clone size: .
V gene: TRBV28

CDR3 protein: ASSFEPGPSSYEQY
clone size: .
V gene: TRBV7-6

CDR3 protein: ASNRNTEAF
clone size: .
V gene: TRBV19

CDR3 protein: SAYSRLAGDTDTQY
clone size: .
V gene: TRBV20-1

CDR3 protein: ASSRPRSYEQY
clone size: few
V gene: TRBV27

CDR3 protein: ASSQEPSPYNEQF
clone size: .
V gene: TRBV4-1

CDR3 protein: ASSAHRDSSYEQY
clone size: .
V gene: TRBV7-2

CDR3 protein: SVEDKDRGTETQY
clone size: once
V gene: TRBV29-1

CDR3 protein: ASSPGASYEQY
clone size: many
V gene: TRBV18

CDR3 protein: SARTTLAYKQF
clone size: .
V gene: TRBV20-1

CDR3 protein: ATSDMGRNYGYT
clone size: .
V gene: TRBV24-1

CDR3 protein: ASSTLAGVVPDTQY
clone size: .
V gene: TRBV7-6

CDR3 protein: ASGLGMRQNDEQY
clone size: .
V gene: TRBV12-5

CDR3 protein: ASSLWGFTGPNYGYT
clone size: .
V gene: TRBV28

CDR3 protein: ASSSLGSGAYEQY
clone size: .
V gene: TRBV28

CDR3 protein: ASSNAGVYEQY
clone size: once
V gene: TRBV19

CDR3 protein: ASVGGARGPYSYEQY
clone size: .
V gene: TRBV28

CDR3 protein: ATSRDLGEGNIQY
clone size: .
V gene: TRBV15

CDR3 protein: SARDSGEKLF
clone size: .
V gene: TRBV20-1

CDR3 protein: ATSRDRANEKLF
clone size: .
V gene: TRBV15

CDR3 protein: ASARADTQY
clone size: .
V gene: TRBV6-5